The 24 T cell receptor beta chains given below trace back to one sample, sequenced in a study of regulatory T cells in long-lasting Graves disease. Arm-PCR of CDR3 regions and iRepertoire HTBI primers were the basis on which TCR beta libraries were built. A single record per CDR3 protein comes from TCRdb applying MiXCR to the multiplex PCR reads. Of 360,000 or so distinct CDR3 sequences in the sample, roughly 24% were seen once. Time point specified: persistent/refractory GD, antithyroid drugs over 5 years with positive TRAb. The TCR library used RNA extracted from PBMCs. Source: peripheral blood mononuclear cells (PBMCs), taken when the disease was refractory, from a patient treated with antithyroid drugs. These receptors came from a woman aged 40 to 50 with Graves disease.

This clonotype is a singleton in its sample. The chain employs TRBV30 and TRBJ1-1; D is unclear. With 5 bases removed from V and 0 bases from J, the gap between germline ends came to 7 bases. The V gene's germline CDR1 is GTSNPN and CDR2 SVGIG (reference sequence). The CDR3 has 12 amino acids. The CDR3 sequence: CAWLLVNTEAFF. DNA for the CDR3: TGTGCCTGGTTGCTGGTGAACACTGAAGCTTTCTTT. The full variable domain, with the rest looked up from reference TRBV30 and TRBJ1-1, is SQTIHQWPATLVQPVGSPLSLECTVEGTSNPNLYWYRQAAGRGLQLLFYSVGIGQISSEVPQNLSASRPQDRQFILSSKKLLLSDSGFYLCAWLLVNTEAFFGQGTRLTVV.

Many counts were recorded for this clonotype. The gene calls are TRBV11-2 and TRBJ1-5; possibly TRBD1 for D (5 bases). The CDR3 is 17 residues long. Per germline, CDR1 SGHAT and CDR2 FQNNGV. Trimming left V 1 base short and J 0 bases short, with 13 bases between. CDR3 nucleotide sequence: TGTGCCAGCAGCTTAGGCGACAGATTTTATAGCAATCAGCCCCAGCATTTT. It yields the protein CASSLGDRFYSNQPQHF.

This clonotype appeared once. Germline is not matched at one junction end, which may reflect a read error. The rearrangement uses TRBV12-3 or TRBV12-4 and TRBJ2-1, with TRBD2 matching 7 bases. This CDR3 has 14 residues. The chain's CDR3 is CASSSPGGGNEQLF. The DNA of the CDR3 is TGTGCCAGCAGTTCCCCGGGAGGCGGGAATGAGCAGCTCTTC.

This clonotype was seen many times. The chain's CDR3 is CSAQGQGNGEQYF. DNA for the CDR3: TGCAGTGCCCAGGGACAGGGAAATGGCGAGCAGTACTTC. The rearrangement links TRBV20-1 to TRBJ2-7, with 9 bases matching TRBD1. V dropped 6 bases and J dropped 6; count of bases not matched to a gene: 9. The CDR3 is 13 residues long. Germline loops: CDR1 DFQATT, CDR2 SNEGSKA (reference sequence).

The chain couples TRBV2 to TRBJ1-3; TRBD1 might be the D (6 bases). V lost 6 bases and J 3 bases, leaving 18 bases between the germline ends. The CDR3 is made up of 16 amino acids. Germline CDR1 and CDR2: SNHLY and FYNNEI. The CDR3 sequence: CASSHGGRASGNTIYF. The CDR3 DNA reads TGTGCCAGCAGCCACGGGGGGCGGGCGAGTGGAAACACCATATATTTT.

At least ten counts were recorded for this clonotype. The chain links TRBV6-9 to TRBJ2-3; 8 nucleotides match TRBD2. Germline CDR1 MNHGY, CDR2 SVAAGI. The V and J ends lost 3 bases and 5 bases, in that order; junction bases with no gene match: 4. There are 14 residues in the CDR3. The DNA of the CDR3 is TGTGCCAGCAGTTACAGTAGCGGGGTAGATACGCAGTATTTT. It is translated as CASSYSSGVDTQYF.

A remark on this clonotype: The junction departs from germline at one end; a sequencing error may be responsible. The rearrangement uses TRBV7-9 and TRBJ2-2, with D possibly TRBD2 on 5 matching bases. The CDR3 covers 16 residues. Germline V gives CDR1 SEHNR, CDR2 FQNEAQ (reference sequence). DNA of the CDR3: TGTGCCTGCAGCTTAGCGCGCTCCATGAACACCGGGGAGCTGTTTTTT. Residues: CACSLARSMNTGELFF.

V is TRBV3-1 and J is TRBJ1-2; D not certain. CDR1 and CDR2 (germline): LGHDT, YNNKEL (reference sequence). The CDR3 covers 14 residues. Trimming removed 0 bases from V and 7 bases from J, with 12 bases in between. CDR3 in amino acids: CASSQEARLAGYTF. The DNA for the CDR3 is TGTGCCAGCAGCCAAGAAGCCAGACTGGCTGGCTACACCTTC. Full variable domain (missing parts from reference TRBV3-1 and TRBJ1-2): DTAVSQTPKYLVTQMGNDKSIKCEQNLGHDTMYWYKQDSKKFLKIMFSYNNKELIINETVPNRFSPKSPDKAHLNLHINSLELGDSAVYFCASSQEARLAGYTFGSGTRLTVV.

The CDR3 DNA follows: TGTGCCAGCAGCGAGCTAGCGGGAGTAATTGAGCAGTTCTTC. Translated: CASSELAGVIEQFF. This rearrangement joins TRBV9 to TRBJ2-5, with 10 bases matching TRBD2. TRBJ2-1 matches the DNA end more closely, so the J call is doubtful. This CDR3 comprises 14 residues. The germline V gene has CDR1 SGDLS and CDR2 YYNGEE.

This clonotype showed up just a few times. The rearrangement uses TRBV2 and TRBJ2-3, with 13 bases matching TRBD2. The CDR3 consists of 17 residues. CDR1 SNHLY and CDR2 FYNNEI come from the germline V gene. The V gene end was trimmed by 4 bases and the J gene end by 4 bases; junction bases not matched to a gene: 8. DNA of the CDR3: TGTGCCAGCAGTGGCGAACAGGGACTAGCGGGATCAGATACGCAGTATTTT. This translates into CASSGEQGLAGSDTQYF.

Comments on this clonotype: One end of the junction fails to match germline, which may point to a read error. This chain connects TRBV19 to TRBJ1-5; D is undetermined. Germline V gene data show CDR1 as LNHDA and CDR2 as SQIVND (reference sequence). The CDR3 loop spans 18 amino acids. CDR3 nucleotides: TGTGCCAGTTGTATAACTTTCGGCAGAAGGATAAGCAATCAGCCCCAGCATTTT. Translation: CASCITFGRRISNQPQHF.

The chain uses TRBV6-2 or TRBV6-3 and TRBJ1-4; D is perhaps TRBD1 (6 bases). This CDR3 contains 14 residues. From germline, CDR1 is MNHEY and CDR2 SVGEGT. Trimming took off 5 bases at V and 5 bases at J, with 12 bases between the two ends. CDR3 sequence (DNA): TGTGCCAGCAGTCCCAGGGGAGGAAATGAAAAACTGTTTTTT. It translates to CASSPRGGNEKLFF.

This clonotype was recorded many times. The CDR3 DNA follows: TGTGCCACCAGTGATTCTCGGGCAGGGGTCCAGCCCCAGCATTTT. Translation: CATSDSRAGVQPQHF. J is TRBJ1-5 and V is TRBV24-1; D is possibly TRBD1 (6 bases). The CDR3 is made up of 15 amino acids. V was shortened by 2 bases and J by 7 bases, with 14 bases between the two germline ends. Germline-derived CDR1 and CDR2 are KGHDR and SFDVKD.

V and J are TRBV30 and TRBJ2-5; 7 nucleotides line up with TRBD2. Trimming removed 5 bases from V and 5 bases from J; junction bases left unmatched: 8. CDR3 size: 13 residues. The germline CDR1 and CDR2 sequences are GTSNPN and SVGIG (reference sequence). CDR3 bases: TGTGCCTGGTCAAGGGCGGGAGTGGAGACCCAGTACTTC. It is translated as CAWSRAGVETQYF. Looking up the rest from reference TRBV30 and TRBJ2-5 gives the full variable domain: SQTIHQWPATLVQPVGSPLSLECTVEGTSNPNLYWYRQAAGRGLQLLFYSVGIGQISSEVPQNLSASRPQDRQFILSSKKLLLSDSGFYLCAWSRAGVETQYFGPGTRLLVL.

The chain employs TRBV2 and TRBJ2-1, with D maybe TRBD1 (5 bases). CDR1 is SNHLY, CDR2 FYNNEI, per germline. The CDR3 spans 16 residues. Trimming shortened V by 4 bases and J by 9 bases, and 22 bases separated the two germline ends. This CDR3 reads CASSGLGPIDVAEQFF. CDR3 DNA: TGTGCCAGCAGTGGGCTGGGGCCAATTGACGTGGCTGAGCAGTTCTTC. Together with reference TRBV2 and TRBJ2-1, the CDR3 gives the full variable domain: EPEVTQTPSHQVTQMGQEVILRCVPISNHLYFYWYRQILGQKVEFLVSFYNNEISEKSEIFDDQFSVERPDGSNFTLKIRSTKLEDSAMYFCASSGLGPIDVAEQFFGPGTRLTVL.

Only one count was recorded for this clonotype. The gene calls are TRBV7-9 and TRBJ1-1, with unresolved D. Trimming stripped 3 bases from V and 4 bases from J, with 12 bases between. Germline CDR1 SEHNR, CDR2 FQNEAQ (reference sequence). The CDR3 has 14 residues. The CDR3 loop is CASSFDRGVTEAFF. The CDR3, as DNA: TGTGCCAGCAGCTTTGACCGTGGTGTCACTGAAGCTTTCTTT.

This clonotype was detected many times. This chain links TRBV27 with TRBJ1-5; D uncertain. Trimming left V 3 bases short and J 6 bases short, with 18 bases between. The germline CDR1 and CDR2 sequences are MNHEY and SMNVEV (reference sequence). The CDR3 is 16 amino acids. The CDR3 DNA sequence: TGTGCCAGCAGTTTCTCGGCCCCAGAGCGCGGTCAGCCCCAGCATTTT. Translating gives CASSFSAPERGQPQHF.

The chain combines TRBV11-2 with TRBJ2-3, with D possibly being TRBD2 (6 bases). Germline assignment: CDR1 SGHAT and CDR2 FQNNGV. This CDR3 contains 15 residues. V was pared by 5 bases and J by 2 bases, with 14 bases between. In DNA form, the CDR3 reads TGTGCCAGCAGCACGCCGGGGGAAAACACAGATACGCAGTATTTT. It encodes CASSTPGENTDTQYF. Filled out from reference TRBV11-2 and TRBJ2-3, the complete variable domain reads EAGVAQSPRYKIIEKRQSVAFWCNPISGHATLYWYQQILGQGPKLLIQFQNNGVVDDSQLPKDRFSAERLKGVDSTLKIQPAKLEDSAVYLCASSTPGENTDTQYFGPGTRLTVL.

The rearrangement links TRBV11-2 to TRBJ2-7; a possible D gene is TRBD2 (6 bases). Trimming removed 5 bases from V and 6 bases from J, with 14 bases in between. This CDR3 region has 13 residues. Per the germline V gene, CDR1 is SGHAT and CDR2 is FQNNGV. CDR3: CASSRGVAREQYF. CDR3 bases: TGTGCCAGCAGCCGCGGGGTGGCGCGCGAGCAGTACTTC.

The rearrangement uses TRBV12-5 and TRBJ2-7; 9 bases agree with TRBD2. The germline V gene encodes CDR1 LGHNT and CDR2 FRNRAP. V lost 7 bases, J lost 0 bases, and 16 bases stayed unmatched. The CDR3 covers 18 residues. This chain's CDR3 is CASATILAGPSSSYEQYF. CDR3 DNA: TGTGCTAGTGCAACAATTCTAGCGGGGCCCAGTAGCTCCTACGAGCAGTACTTC.

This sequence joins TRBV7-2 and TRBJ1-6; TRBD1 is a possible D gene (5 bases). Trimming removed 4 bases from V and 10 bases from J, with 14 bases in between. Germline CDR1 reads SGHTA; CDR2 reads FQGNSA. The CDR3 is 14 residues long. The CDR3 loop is CASSYRQGGSPLHF. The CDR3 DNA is TGTGCCAGCAGCTACAGGCAGGGAGGATCACCCCTCCACTTT.

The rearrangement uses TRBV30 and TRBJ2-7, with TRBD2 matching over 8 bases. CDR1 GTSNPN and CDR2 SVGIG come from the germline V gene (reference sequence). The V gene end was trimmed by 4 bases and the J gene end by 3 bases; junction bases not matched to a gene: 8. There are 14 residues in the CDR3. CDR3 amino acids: CAWITPGGDYEQYF. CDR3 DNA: TGTGCCTGGATTACCCCGGGAGGGGACTACGAGCAGTACTTC.

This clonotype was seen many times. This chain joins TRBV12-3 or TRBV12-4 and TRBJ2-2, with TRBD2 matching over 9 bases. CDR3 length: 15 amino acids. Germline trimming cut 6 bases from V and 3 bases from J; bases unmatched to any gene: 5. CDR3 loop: CASSQREVDTGELFF. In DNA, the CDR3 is TGTGCCAGCAGCCAGCGGGAGGTAGACACCGGGGAGCTGTTTTTT.

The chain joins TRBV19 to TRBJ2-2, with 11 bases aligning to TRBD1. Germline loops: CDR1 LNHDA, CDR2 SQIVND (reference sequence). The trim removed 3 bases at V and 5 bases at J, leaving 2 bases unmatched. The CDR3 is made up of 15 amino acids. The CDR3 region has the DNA TGTGCCAGTAGTATTGGACAGGGGGCAACCGGGGAGCTGTTTTTT. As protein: CASSIGQGATGELFF.